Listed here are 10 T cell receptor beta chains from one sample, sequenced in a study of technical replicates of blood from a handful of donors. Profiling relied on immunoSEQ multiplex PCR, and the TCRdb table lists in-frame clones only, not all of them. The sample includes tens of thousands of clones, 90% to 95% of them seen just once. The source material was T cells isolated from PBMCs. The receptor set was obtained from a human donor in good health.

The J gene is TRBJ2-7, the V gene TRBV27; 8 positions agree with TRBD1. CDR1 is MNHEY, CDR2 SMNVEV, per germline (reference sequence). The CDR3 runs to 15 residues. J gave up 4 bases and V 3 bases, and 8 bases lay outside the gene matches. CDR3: CASSFWTGRVYEQYF. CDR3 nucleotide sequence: TGTGCCAGCAGTTTTTGGACAGGGCGGGTTTACGAGCAGTACTTC.

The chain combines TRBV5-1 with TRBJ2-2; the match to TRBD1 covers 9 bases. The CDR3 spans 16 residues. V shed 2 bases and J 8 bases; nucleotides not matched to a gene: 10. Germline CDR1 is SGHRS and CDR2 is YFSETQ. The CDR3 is CASSFGTGSWTGELFF. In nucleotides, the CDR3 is TGCGCCAGCAGCTTCGGGACAGGGTCGTGGACTGGGGAGCTGTTTTTT.

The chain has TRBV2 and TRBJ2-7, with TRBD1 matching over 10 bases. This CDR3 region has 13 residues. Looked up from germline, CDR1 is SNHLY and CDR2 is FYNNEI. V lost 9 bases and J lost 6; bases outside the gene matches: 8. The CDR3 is CASTDRGVAEQYF. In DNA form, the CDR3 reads TGTGCCAGTACGGACAGGGGGGTCGCCGAGCAGTACTTC.

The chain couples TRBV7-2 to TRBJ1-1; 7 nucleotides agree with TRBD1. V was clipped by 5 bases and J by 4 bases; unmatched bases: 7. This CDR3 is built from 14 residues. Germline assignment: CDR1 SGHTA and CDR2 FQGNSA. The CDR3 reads CASSIQGWSTEAFF. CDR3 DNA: TGTGCCAGCAGCATACAGGGGTGGAGCACTGAAGCTTTCTTT.

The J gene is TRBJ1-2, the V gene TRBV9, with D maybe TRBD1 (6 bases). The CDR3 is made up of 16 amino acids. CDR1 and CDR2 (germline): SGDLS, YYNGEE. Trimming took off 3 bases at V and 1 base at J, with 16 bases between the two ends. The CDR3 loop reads CASSDNRQEFNYGYTF. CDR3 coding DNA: TGTGCCAGCAGCGACAATAGACAGGAATTTAACTATGGCTACACCTTC.

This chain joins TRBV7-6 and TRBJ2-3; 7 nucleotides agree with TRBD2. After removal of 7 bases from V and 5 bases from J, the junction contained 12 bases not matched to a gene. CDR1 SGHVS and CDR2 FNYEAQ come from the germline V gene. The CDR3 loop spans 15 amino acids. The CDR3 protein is CASTSLAEKGDTQYF. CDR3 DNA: TGTGCCAGCACCTCGCTAGCGGAGAAGGGAGATACGCAGTATTTT.

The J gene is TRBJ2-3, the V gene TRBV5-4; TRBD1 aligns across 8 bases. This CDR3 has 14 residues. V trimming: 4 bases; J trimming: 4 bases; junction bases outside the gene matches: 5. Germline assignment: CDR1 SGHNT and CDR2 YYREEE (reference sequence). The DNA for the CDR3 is TGTGCCAGCAGCCAGAGACAGGGGTCAGATACGCAGTATTTT. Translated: CASSQRQGSDTQYF.

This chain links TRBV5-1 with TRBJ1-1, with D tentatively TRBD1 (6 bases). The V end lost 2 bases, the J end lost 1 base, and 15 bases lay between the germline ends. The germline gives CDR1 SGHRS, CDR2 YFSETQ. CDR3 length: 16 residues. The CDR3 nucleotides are TGCGCCAGCAGCTTCGCTCAACAGGGCGGGAACACTGAAGCTTTCTTT. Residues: CASSFAQQGGNTEAFF.

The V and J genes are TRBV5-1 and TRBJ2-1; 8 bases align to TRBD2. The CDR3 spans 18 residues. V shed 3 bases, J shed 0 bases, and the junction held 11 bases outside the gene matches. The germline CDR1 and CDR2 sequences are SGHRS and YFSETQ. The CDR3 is CASSSRTSTRSSYNEQFF. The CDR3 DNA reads TGCGCCAGCAGCTCTCGGACTAGCACCAGAAGCTCCTACAATGAGCAGTTCTTC. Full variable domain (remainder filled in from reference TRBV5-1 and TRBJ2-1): KAGVTQTPRYLIKTRGQQVTLSCSPISGHRSVSWYQQTPGQGLQFLFEYFSETQRNKGNFPGRFSGRQFSNSRSEMNVSTLELGDSALYLCASSSRTSTRSSYNEQFFGPGTRLTVL.

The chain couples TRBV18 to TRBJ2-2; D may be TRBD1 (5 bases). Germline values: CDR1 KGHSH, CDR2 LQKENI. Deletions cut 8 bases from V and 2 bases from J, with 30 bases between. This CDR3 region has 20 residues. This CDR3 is CASPTSRASSSGYNTGELFF. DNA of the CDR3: TGTGCCAGCCCGACCTCACGTGCAAGCTCATCAGGGTACAACACCGGGGAGCTGTTTTTT.